The 11 T cell receptor beta chains listed next were all sequenced from one sample in a study of kidney transplant recipient with SARS-CoV-2 infection. TCRdb fed the reads into MiXCR, producing one record per CDR3 protein. The table lists about 240,000 distinct CDR3 sequences, around 30% of them singletons, with roughly 7% in the top ten. This sample comprised a blood sample, obtained at baseline and on roughly day 120 from a kidney transplant recipient. These receptors all stem from a male patient aged 25-45 years who had COVID-19 and was a kidney transplant recipient. Some T cells may have come from the graft donor.

This clonotype showed up just a few times. The chain combines TRBV19 with TRBJ2-3; D is uncertain. CDR3 length: 13 residues. Trimming pared 4 bases from V and 4 bases from J, leaving 9 bases between. Per the germline V gene, CDR1 is LNHDA and CDR2 is SQIVND (reference sequence). Here the CDR3 reads CASSTGSADTQYF. CDR3 nucleotide sequence: TGTGCCAGTAGTACCGGAAGTGCAGATACGCAGTATTTT.

In its sample, this clonotype was seen many times. The chain joins TRBV7-6 to TRBJ1-2; no definite D call. The ends were cut back, 5 bases at V and 4 bases at J, with 23 bases in the middle. The CDR3 length is 17 residues. Germline V gives CDR1 SGHVS, CDR2 FNYEAQ. The CDR3 DNA reads as TGTGCCAGCAGCGCCATGCATGAATCTCGAAAGACCTATGGCTACACCTTC. Amino acid sequence: CASSAMHESRKTYGYTF.

To note about this clonotype: A much larger clone lies one base from this, so it may be a read error. The chain recombines TRBV10-1 with TRBJ2-7; TRBD1 matches at 8 bases. This CDR3 is built from 13 residues. CDR1 and CDR2 (germline): WNHNN, SYGVQD (reference sequence). The CDR3, as DNA: TGCGCCAACAGTGGACAGGGTCCCTACGAGCAGTACTTC. It specifies CANSGQGPYEQYF.

This clonotype was counted many times. The J gene is TRBJ2-2, the V gene TRBV4-3; either TRBD1 or TRBD2 may supply D (5 bases each). Per germline, CDR1 LGHNA and CDR2 YSLEER. V was shortened by 3 bases and J by 2 bases, with 10 bases between the two germline ends. This CDR3 has 15 amino acids. The CDR3 is CASSQGTSNTGELFF. CDR3 DNA: TGCGCCAGCAGCCAGGGGACCAGCAACACCGGGGAGCTGTTTTTT.

This clonotype was detected many times. V is TRBV6-5 and J is TRBJ1-2; maybe TRBD1 (6 bases). CDR3 size: 15 residues. Per germline, CDR1 MNHEY and CDR2 SVGAGI. Trimming pared 1 base from V and 5 bases from J, leaving 14 bases between. Here the CDR3 reads CASSYYGQRAYGYTF. For the CDR3, the DNA is TGTGCCAGCAGTTACTACGGACAGAGAGCTTATGGCTACACCTTC.

This clonotype was seen ten or more times. The chain is built from TRBV7-1 and TRBJ1-2; the D is unclear. TRBV7-1 is labeled an ORF, and its function is uncertain. Trimming cost V 2 bases and J 4 bases, with 20 bases left between them. The CDR3 totals 17 residues. The CDR3 DNA is TGTGCCAGCAGCTCAACGCTTCACGAGGGAAAGACCTATGGCTACACCTTC. Translated: CASSSTLHEGKTYGYTF.

This clonotype was picked up many times. The chain recombines TRBV10-2 with TRBJ1-2, with unresolved D. CDR1 and CDR2 from the germline V gene are WSHSY and SAAADI. The CDR3 consists of 17 residues. V lost 5 bases, J lost 4 bases, and 23 bases lay in between. CDR3 DNA: TGCGCCAGCAGTCCCACGACCACTTCTAGAAAGACCTATGGCTACACCTTC. It yields the protein CASSPTTTSRKTYGYTF.

Many counts were recorded for this clonotype. The chain carries TRBV11-2 and TRBJ2-1; 8 bases line up with TRBD2. The J segment lost 0 bases and the V segment lost 0 bases, leaving 4 bases of the junction unmatched. This CDR3 is built from 17 residues. The V gene's germline CDR1 is SGHAT and CDR2 FQNNGV. The CDR3: CASSLDGLAGSYNEQFF. CDR3 DNA: TGTGCCAGCAGCTTAGATGGCCTAGCGGGCTCCTACAATGAGCAGTTCTTC.

This clonotype has ten or more counts. The rearrangement links TRBV21-1 to TRBJ2-3. TRBV21-1 is termed a pseudogene. The CDR3 spans 17 residues. The CDR3 bases are TGTGCCAGCAGGAGGAAAGTAGCTACAGTCATGCAAGATACGCAGTATTTT. Protein product: CASRRKVATVMQDTQYF.

Comments on this clonotype: This probably arose from a read error, given a far larger clone one base away. The chain is built from TRBV14 and TRBJ1-5, with unresolved D. CDR1 is SGHDN, CDR2 FVKESK, per germline. The CDR3 spans 12 residues. The CDR3 nucleotides read TGTGCCCGCAGCGGCTATAATCAGCCCCAGCATTTT. Translating gives CARSGYNQPQHF.

This clonotype was observed at least ten times. The chain carries TRBV6-6 and TRBJ2-7; D is uncertain. The CDR3 is 15 amino acids. Germline V CDR1 and CDR2: MNHNY, SVGAGI (reference sequence). Between the trimmed V and J ends, which lost 1 base and 5 bases, there was a span of 15 bases. The CDR3 here is CASSYFAPMRDEQYF. The DNA for the CDR3 is TGTGCCAGCAGTTACTTTGCGCCTATGAGAGACGAGCAGTACTTC.